This T cell receptor beta chain was profiled in a study of blood T cell repertoires in COVID-19 (dated by TCRdb to the early 2020s). Regarding the research as a whole: Collaborator samples came from the United States, Italy and Spain and covered acute and convalescent phases of COVID-19. The material from the prospective study consisted of cDNA or gDNA derived from T cells, B-cell-depleted T cells, or PBMCs. The dataset comprised deeply sampled blood TCRbeta repertoires from subjects exposed to, actively infected with, or recovered from COVID-19. The repertoires were released in a freely available public database meant as a resource for research on the immune response to SARS-CoV-2. The samples were drawn from two sources: the first 160 participants of the ongoing ImmuneRACE study, and 950 to 1,500 subjects contributed by 6 global collaborators. Nearly every sample came with metadata listing a de-identified subject ID, COVID-19 status, age in years and sex. HLA class I and class II types, where available, came from metadata supplied by the sample provider rather than from assay-based typing.

In regard to this clone: Its cognate antigen has yet to be identified. Base-call qualities are not available, and no considerably larger clone is one nucleotide away.

The germline V gene (reference sequence) provides CDR1 WNHNN and CDR2 SYGVQD. Measured from the cysteine to the phenylalanine, the CDR3 is 14 residues long. This entry keeps only the CDR3 DNA: 42 bases, framed from base 1. V loses 5 bases at its end and J loses 2 bases; junction bases beyond the gene matches: 3. Each collaborating institution followed its own protocols to collect whole blood in K2EDTA tubes. For TCRbeta analysis, collaborator samples were shipped as frozen whole blood, as isolated PBMCs, or as DNA extracted from either sample type. Broader findings and caveats from the paper: How much clinical and demographic metadata was included differed by source and by participant, and the metadata was provided uncurated.

TCRbeta CDR3 regions were amplified from genomic DNA using the immunoSEQ Assay, a bias-controlled multiplex PCR. Processing in the source paper ran as follows. The number of nucleated cells in each sample was estimated by amplification of reference gene primers within the assay. To quantify the absolute abundance of each unique TCRbeta CDR3 rearrangement, sequence reads were collapsed and filtered. For each sample, productive Simpson clonality was calculated as the square root of Simpson's diversity index over productive rearrangements. This immuneACCESS table, as held by TCRdb, lists in-frame sequences with V and J called but not all clones. Of the missing ones, under half trace to an unresolved V gene in checked studies; the others have no known cause. V, J and clone size were drawn from that table, and D and trimming were deduced from the DNA. This sample gives over 85,000 clones in total; 87% of them show up just once. The ten most abundant clones make up 3.5% to 5.5% of the sample.

This clonotype was obtained from a man aged 70 or older with acute or convalescent COVID-19. The chain links TRBV10-1 with TRBJ2-3; the junction holds 8 bases that match TRBD1. Sequenced: peripheral blood. The nucleotide sequence is TGCGCCAGCAGTATGACAGGGGACACAGATACGCAGTATTTT. The encoded protein is CASSMTGDTDTQYF.